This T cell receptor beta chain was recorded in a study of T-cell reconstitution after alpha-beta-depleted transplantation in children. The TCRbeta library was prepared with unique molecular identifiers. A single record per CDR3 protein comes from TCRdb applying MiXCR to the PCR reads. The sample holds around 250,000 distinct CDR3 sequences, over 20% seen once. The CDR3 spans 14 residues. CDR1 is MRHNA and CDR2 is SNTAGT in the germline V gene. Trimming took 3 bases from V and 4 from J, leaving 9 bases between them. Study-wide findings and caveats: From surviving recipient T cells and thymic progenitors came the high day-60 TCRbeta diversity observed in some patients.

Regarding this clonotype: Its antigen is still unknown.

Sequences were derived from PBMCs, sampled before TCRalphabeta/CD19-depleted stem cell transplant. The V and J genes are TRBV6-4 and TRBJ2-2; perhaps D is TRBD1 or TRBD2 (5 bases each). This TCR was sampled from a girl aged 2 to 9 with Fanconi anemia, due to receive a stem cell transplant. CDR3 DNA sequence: TGTGCCAGCAGTGAGGCAGGGACCACCGGGGAGCTGTTTTTT. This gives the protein CASSEAGTTGELFF.